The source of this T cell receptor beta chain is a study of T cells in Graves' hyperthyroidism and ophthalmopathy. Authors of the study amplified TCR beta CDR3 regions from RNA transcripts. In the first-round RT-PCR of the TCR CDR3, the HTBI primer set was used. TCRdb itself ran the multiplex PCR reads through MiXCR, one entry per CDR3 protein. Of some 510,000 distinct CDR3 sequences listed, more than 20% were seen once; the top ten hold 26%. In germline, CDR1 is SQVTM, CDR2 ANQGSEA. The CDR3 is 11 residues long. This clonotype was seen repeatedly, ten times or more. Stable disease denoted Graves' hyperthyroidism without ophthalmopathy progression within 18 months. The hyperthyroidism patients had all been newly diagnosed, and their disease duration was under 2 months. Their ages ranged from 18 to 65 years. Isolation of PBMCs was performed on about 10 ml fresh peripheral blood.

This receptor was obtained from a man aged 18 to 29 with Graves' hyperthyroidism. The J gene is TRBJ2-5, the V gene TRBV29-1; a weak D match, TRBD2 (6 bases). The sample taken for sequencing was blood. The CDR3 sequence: CSTGRRETQYF. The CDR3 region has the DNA TGCAGTACGGGGAGGCGGGAGACCCAGTACTTC.